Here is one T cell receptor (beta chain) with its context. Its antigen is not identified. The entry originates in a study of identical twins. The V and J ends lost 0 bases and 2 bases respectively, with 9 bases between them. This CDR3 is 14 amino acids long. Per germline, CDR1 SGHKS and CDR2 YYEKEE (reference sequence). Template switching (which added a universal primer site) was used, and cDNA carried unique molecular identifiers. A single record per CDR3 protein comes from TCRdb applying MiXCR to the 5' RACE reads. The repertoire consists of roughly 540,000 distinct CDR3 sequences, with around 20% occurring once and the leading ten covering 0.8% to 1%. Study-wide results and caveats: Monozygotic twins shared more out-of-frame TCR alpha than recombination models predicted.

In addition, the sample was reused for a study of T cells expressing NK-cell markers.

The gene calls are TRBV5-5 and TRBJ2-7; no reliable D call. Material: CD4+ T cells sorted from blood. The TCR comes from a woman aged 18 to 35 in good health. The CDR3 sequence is CASSLAGKPYEQYF. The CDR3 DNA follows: TGTGCCAGCAGCTTGGCGGGTAAACCCTACGAGCAGTACTTC.